The 23 T cell receptor beta chains given below trace back to one sample, sequenced in a study of blood T cell repertoires in COVID-19. Assay: immunoSEQ multiplex PCR; the TCRdb copy retains only in-frame clones and omits some. The repertoire holds 150,000 to 200,000 clones, with about 85% as singletons. The sample was PBMCs or T cells enriched from blood (not recorded which). These receptors were collected from a woman in her forties or fifties who had recovered from COVID-19.

The genes are TRBV2 and TRBJ2-7, with TRBD1 matching over 9 bases. V was clipped by 2 bases and J by 5 bases; unmatched bases: 7. The CDR3 is 15 amino acids. CDR1 and CDR2 from the germline V gene are SNHLY and FYNNEI. CDR3 DNA sequence: TGTGCCAGCAGTGAACAACAGGGGGCTTCCGACGAGCAGTACTTC. Residues: CASSEQQGASDEQYF.

A single count supports this clone. The chain recombines TRBV5-4 with TRBJ1-1, with D hard to call. Germline V gives CDR1 SGHNT, CDR2 YYREEE (reference sequence). The ends were cut back, 0 bases at V and 5 bases at J, with 14 bases in the middle. The length of the CDR3 is 15 residues. The CDR3 coding sequence is TGTGCCAGCAGCTTGGACGAGGGAGGTGGGACTGAAGCTTTCTTT. This codes for CASSLDEGGGTEAFF.

This chain connects TRBV9 to TRBJ1-4; D remains ambiguous. The V end was cut by 2 bases, the J end by 7 bases, with 15 bases between. The CDR3 has 15 amino acids. Germline CDR1 reads SGDLS; CDR2 reads YYNGEE. The CDR3: CASSVGSGEGEKLFF. CDR3 DNA: TGTGCCAGCAGCGTTGGTAGCGGGGAGGGTGAAAAACTGTTTTTT.

The chain couples TRBV7-2 to TRBJ2-2; 11 bases line up with TRBD1. The CDR3 sequence is 14 residues long. With 3 bases clipped from V and 9 bases from J, the junction kept 3 bases outside the gene matches. The germline CDR1 and CDR2 sequences are SGHTA and FQGNSA. CDR3 loop: CASSLGTGGRELFF. The CDR3 region has the DNA TGTGCCAGCAGCTTGGGGACAGGGGGGCGGGAGCTGTTTTTT.

The chain employs TRBV3-1 (or the pseudogene TRBV3-2) and TRBJ1-5; D not certain. The CDR3 spans 15 residues. V was clipped by 0 bases and J by 5 bases, with 11 bases between them. Per the germline V gene, CDR1 is LGHDT and CDR2 is YNNKEL (reference sequence). The CDR3 protein is CASSQDNRGHQPQHF. In nucleotides, the CDR3 is TGTGCCAGCAGCCAAGATAATCGAGGGCATCAGCCCCAGCATTTT.

The rearrangement links TRBV28 to TRBJ2-7, with no clear D. Between the trimmed V and J ends, which lost 2 bases and 3 bases, there was a span of 5 bases. The V gene's germline CDR1 is MDHEN and CDR2 SYDVKM. There are 12 residues in the CDR3. The CDR3 region is CASSLADYEQYF. For the CDR3, the DNA is TGTGCCAGCAGTTTAGCAGACTACGAGCAGTACTTC.

In regard to this clone: This sample also contains other DNA sequences that code for the same CDR3. The J gene is TRBJ2-7, the V gene TRBV6-5, with TRBD2 matching over 9 bases. The J segment lost 2 bases and the V segment lost 0 bases, leaving 2 bases of the junction unmatched. The CDR3 contains 15 residues. Germline loops: CDR1 MNHEY, CDR2 SVGAGI. As DNA, the CDR3 is TGTGCCAGCAGTTACTCGCGCGGGGGGGCCTACGAGCAGTACTTC. The encoded protein is CASSYSRGGAYEQYF.

The chain recombines TRBV5-1 with TRBJ1-4; D gene unclear. CDR1 and CDR2 (germline): SGHRS, YFSETQ. V was trimmed by 1 base and J by 0 bases, leaving 31 bases between them. The CDR3 contains 23 residues. The chain's CDR3 is CASSLSGRLSARQMDPTNEKLFF. The CDR3 bases are TGCGCCAGCAGCTTGAGTGGCAGGCTCTCCGCCCGCCAGATGGATCCAACTAATGAAAAACTGTTTTTT.

This chain joins TRBV20-1 and TRBJ2-3; 7 bases fit TRBD2. The V segment lost 3 bases and the J segment 3 bases; nucleotides outside the gene matches: 9. CDR3 length equals 15 residues. Per germline, CDR1 DFQATT and CDR2 SNEGSKA (reference sequence). In DNA form, the CDR3 reads TGCAGTGCTAGTGAAGCGGGAACTGCTACAGATACGCAGTATTTT. Translating it yields CSASEAGTATDTQYF.

The chain is built from TRBV5-1 and TRBJ2-2, with TRBD2 as a possible D gene (6 bases). This CDR3 contains 15 residues. The germline gives CDR1 SGHRS, CDR2 YFSETQ. Trimming pared 2 bases from V and 6 bases from J, leaving 14 bases between. CDR3 residues: CASSFGDGGAGELFF. In nucleotides, the CDR3 is TGCGCCAGCAGCTTCGGGGATGGAGGGGCCGGGGAGCTGTTTTTT.

The V and J genes are TRBV5-1 and TRBJ1-1; no reliable D call. Germline V gene sequence: CDR1 SGHRS, CDR2 YFSETQ. The CDR3 loop spans 15 amino acids. V lost 3 bases and J 1 base, leaving 13 bases between the germline ends. CDR3 sequence reads: CASSYSGSGNTEAFF. CDR3 in DNA: TGCGCCAGCAGCTACTCGGGAAGTGGGAACACTGAAGCTTTCTTT.

This clone was recorded a few times. The V call is TRBV5-6, the J call TRBJ2-1; maybe TRBD2 (5 bases). The CDR3 covers 13 residues. CDR1 SGHDT and CDR2 YYEEEE come from the germline V gene. Deletions cut 5 bases from V and 5 bases from J, with 11 bases between. This chain's CDR3 is CASRRLQNNEQFF. Written as DNA, the CDR3 is TGTGCCAGCAGGAGACTACAAAACAATGAGCAGTTCTTC.

CDR3 nucleotides: TGTGCCAGCAGTGAATTGGATTTTAGGTCGGGACAGCTTACCTTC. Protein product: CASSELDFRSGQLTF. This sequence joins TRBV6-1 and TRBJ1-2, with 7 bases fitting TRBD1. After removal of 2 bases from V and 14 bases from J, the junction contained 17 bases not matched to a gene. CDR1 MNHNS and CDR2 SASEGT come from the germline V gene. The CDR3 has 15 residues.

This clone was counted once. The chain combines TRBV5-8 with TRBJ1-2, with 9 bases aligning to TRBD1. Germline CDR1 is SGHTS and CDR2 is YDEGEE. The V and J ends lost 4 bases and 1 base, in that order; junction bases with no gene match: 17. This CDR3 spans 19 amino acids. Here the CDR3 DNA reads TGTGCCAGCAGCAGAAACCGCAACAGTGACAGGGGGTTTAACTATGGCTACACCTTC. Translation: CASSRNRNSDRGFNYGYTF.

The chain links TRBV27 to TRBJ2-5; D is ambiguous. Germline V gene data show CDR1 as MNHEY and CDR2 as SMNVEV (reference sequence). Between the trimmed V and J ends, which lost 0 bases and 5 bases, there was a span of 16 bases. The CDR3 loop spans 16 amino acids. CDR3 sequence reads: CASSLSFIPSPETQYF. The CDR3, as DNA: TGTGCCAGCAGTTTATCCTTTATCCCCTCCCCGGAGACCCAGTACTTC.

The CDR3 sequence is CASSLTGPLETQYF. DNA for the CDR3: TGTGCCAGCAGCCTAACTGGTCCCCTAGAGACCCAGTACTTC. The V call is TRBV6-5, the J call TRBJ2-5; D gene ambiguous. V was clipped by 6 bases and J by 4 bases, with 15 bases between them. CDR3 length: 14 residues. Per the germline V gene, CDR1 is MNHEY and CDR2 is SVGAGI.

The V call is TRBV19, the J call TRBJ2-7; TRBD1 aligns across 7 bases. This CDR3 is 14 amino acids long. V gave up 6 bases and J gave up 2 bases; unmatched junction bases: 7. Germline CDR1 is LNHDA and CDR2 is SQIVND (reference sequence). The CDR3 region is CASSPTGQAYEQYF. In DNA form, the CDR3 reads TGTGCCAGTAGCCCTACCGGACAGGCCTACGAGCAGTACTTC.

J is TRBJ1-2 and V is TRBV29-1; 8 nucleotides align to TRBD1. Germline CDR1 and CDR2: SQVTM and ANQGSEA. V shed 7 bases and J 2 bases; nucleotides not matched to a gene: 6. The length of the CDR3 is 13 residues. The CDR3 DNA is TGCAGCGGTACTCAGGGGGCAAACTATGGCTACACCTTC. Its protein is CSGTQGANYGYTF.

The chain joins TRBV28 to TRBJ1-2; D is perhaps TRBD1 (6 bases). The length of the CDR3 is 14 residues. The V end was cut by 7 bases, the J end by 4 bases, with 16 bases between. Per germline, CDR1 MDHEN and CDR2 SYDVKM. This CDR3 is CASTEGQQVYGYTF. The CDR3 DNA reads as TGTGCCAGCACCGAGGGACAACAAGTCTATGGCTACACCTTC.

This clone came up once. The J gene is TRBJ2-3, the V gene TRBV3-1 (or the pseudogene TRBV3-2); 16 bases line up with TRBD2. Losses at the gene ends were 4 bases for V and 4 bases for J; bases not matched to a gene: 5. Germline-derived CDR1 and CDR2 are LGHDT and YNNKEL (reference sequence). This CDR3 region has 17 residues. Here the CDR3 DNA reads TGTGCCAGCAGCCTCCTAGGGACTAGCGGGGGGGCAGATACGCAGTATTTT. This sequence encodes CASSLLGTSGGADTQYF.

In DNA form, the CDR3 reads TGTGCCACCACCAGCGGGACAGGGGAAATCGAGCAGTACTTC. Its translation is CATTSGTGEIEQYF. The chain joins TRBV15 to TRBJ2-7, with 10 bases identical to TRBD1. CDR1 and CDR2 (germline): LNHNV, YYDKDF (reference sequence). The V gene end was trimmed by 7 bases and the J gene end by 6 bases; junction bases not matched to a gene: 9. This CDR3 has 14 residues.

This clone was recorded only once. The V call is TRBV6-5, the J call TRBJ1-5, with 9 bases matching TRBD1. The CDR3 runs to 15 residues. Germline lookup yields CDR1 MNHEY and CDR2 SVGAGI. V shed 7 bases, J shed 5 bases, and the junction held 9 bases outside the gene matches. The CDR3 DNA is TGTGCCAGCACCCCCGGCGACAGGGGGTATCAGCCCCAGCATTTT. This codes for CASTPGDRGYQPQHF.

The chain uses TRBV27 and TRBJ1-5, with D unresolved. The germline gives CDR1 MNHEY, CDR2 SMNVEV (reference sequence). This CDR3 spans 14 amino acids. The germline V and J ends were trimmed by 8 bases and 5 bases, with 16 bases remaining between them. For the CDR3, the DNA is TGTGCCAGCGCCCCTGGCGGGGTCCATCAGCCCCAGCATTTT. Protein sequence: CASAPGGVHQPQHF.